These 14 T cell receptor beta chains were sequenced from one sample in a study of brain metastases from non-small cell lung cancer. The data were produced by immunoSEQ multiplex PCR, yet TCRdb's version contains in-frame clones alone and is incomplete. The sample lists around 2,000 clones, 88% occurring once. Sequenced: primary lung tumor tissue. The receptor set was obtained from a donor at least 40 years old with non-small cell lung cancer.

The V call is TRBV7-9, the J call TRBJ1-4, with 9 bases aligning to TRBD1. CDR1 is SEHNR and CDR2 is FQNEAQ in the germline V gene (reference sequence). V shed 0 bases, J shed 8 bases, and the junction held 7 bases outside the gene matches. This CDR3 has 16 amino acids. CDR3 sequence reads: CASSLATGGSGEKLFF. As DNA, the CDR3 is TGTGCCAGCAGCTTAGCGACAGGGGGATCGGGAGAAAAACTGTTTTTT.

The chain uses TRBV7-2 and TRBJ2-1; D call uncertain. Trimming removed 5 bases from V and 5 bases from J, with 10 bases in between. CDR1 is SGHTA, CDR2 FQGNSA, per germline. The CDR3 extends over 13 amino acids. The CDR3 protein is CASSLTVDNEQFF. CDR3 bases: TGTGCCAGCAGCCTCACCGTCGACAATGAGCAGTTCTTC.

Regarding this clone: One end of the junction fails to match germline, which may point to a read error. This rearrangement joins TRBV2 to TRBJ2-5; D gene unclear. CDR1 and CDR2 (germline): SNHLY, FYNNEI. The CDR3 length is 13 residues. The CDR3 nucleotides are TGTGCCAGCTATCGGCGAGACCAAGAGATCCAGTACTTC. Encoded protein: CASYRRDQEIQYF.

The CDR3 bases are TGTGCCAGCAGCAGCAATAGGGACACCGGGGAGCTGTTTTTT. The encoded protein is CASSSNRDTGELFF. The V gene is TRBV7-2, the J gene TRBJ2-2; D gene unclear. The V gene lost 5 bases and the J gene lost 3 bases, with 10 bases spanning the gap. The CDR3 extends over 14 amino acids. Looked up from germline, CDR1 is SGHTA and CDR2 is FQGNSA.

The rearrangement links TRBV5-5 to TRBJ2-1, with TRBD2 as a possible D gene (5 bases). Germline CDR1 and CDR2: SGHKS and YYEKEE (reference sequence). V was shortened by 3 bases and J by 0 bases, with 10 bases between the two germline ends. This CDR3 has 15 residues. The CDR3 sequence: CASSWPGISYNEQFF. In DNA, the CDR3 is TGTGCCAGCAGCTGGCCCGGGATCTCCTACAATGAGCAGTTCTTC.

V and J are TRBV28 and TRBJ2-7; D is undetermined. The length of the CDR3 is 14 residues. V was shortened by 6 bases and J by 0 bases, with 12 bases between the two germline ends. Germline values: CDR1 MDHEN, CDR2 SYDVKM. The CDR3 DNA reads as TGTGCCAGCAGGGGTGATAGTTCCTCCTACGAGCAGTACTTC. Residues: CASRGDSSSYEQYF.

The chain links TRBV6-1 to TRBJ1-5; 9 nucleotides match TRBD1. The CDR3 is 15 residues long. V was clipped by 3 bases and J by 5 bases; unmatched bases: 5. Germline-derived CDR1 and CDR2 are MNHNS and SASEGT. The CDR3 protein is CASSDEDRGDQPQHF. In DNA form, the CDR3 reads TGTGCCAGCAGTGACGAGGACAGGGGCGATCAGCCCCAGCATTTT.

This clone has a single count. V usage is TRBV5-1 and J usage is TRBJ1-5; tentatively, D is TRBD1 (6 bases). The germline V gene has CDR1 SGHRS and CDR2 YFSETQ. The CDR3 has 15 amino acids. The V gene lost 1 base and the J gene lost 0 bases, with 8 bases spanning the gap. The CDR3 protein is CASSLTGLSNQPQHF. CDR3 DNA: TGCGCCAGCAGCTTGACAGGGCTTAGCAATCAGCCCCAGCATTTT.

As concerns this clone: The junction does not match germline at one end; this may be a read error. This chain connects TRBV5-1 to TRBJ1-2; D might be TRBD1 (5 bases). This CDR3 has 13 amino acids. CDR1 is SGHRS and CDR2 is YFSETQ in the germline V gene. The CDR3 sequence is CASSGQGNYSYTF. In DNA, the CDR3 is TGCGCCAGCAGCGGGCAGGGTAACTATAGCTACACCTTC.

V gene TRBV5-1 combines with J gene TRBJ2-3; D uncertain. This CDR3 contains 13 residues. Germline V CDR1 and CDR2: SGHRS, YFSETQ. Trimming shortened V by 0 bases and J by 3 bases, and 5 bases separated the two germline ends. This CDR3 is CASSLDVTDTQYF. The CDR3 region has the DNA TGCGCCAGCAGCTTGGACGTTACAGATACGCAGTATTTT.

J is TRBJ1-4 and V is TRBV19, with 7 nucleotides matching TRBD1. The CDR3 runs to 14 residues. Trimming cost V 5 bases and J 4 bases; bases outside gene matches: 4. Germline values: CDR1 LNHDA, CDR2 SQIVND (reference sequence). The chain's CDR3 is CASSARQGNEKLFF. The CDR3, as DNA: TGTGCCAGTAGTGCGAGACAGGGTAATGAAAAACTGTTTTTT. Combining the CDR3 with reference TRBV19 and TRBJ1-4 gives the whole variable domain DGGITQSPKYLFRKEGQNVTLSCEQNLNHDAMYWYRQDPGQGLRLIYYSQIVNDFQKGDIAEGYSVSREKKESFPLTVTSAQKNPTAFYLCASSARQGNEKLFFGSGTQLSVL.

This chain links TRBV10-1 with TRBJ1-2; TRBD1 matches 7 bases. The CDR3 sequence is 13 residues long. The ends lost 1 base at V and 7 bases at J; junction bases unmatched: 3. Germline loops: CDR1 WNHNN, CDR2 SYGVQD (reference sequence). CDR3 bases: TGCGCCAGCAGTGAGTGGACAGGTGCTGGCTACACCTTC. As protein: CASSEWTGAGYTF.

The count of this clone is one. The CDR3 loop reads CASRDQTGGGNQPQHF. The CDR3 DNA follows: TGTGCCAGCAGGGACCAGACAGGGGGAGGCAATCAGCCCCAGCATTTT. V is TRBV2 and J is TRBJ1-5, with TRBD1 identical over 9 bases. The germline V gene has CDR1 SNHLY and CDR2 FYNNEI. This CDR3 has 16 amino acids. Germline trimming cut 6 bases from V and 2 bases from J; bases unmatched to any gene: 8.

The chain employs TRBV27 and TRBJ2-1; TRBD1 is a possible D gene (6 bases). V lost 6 bases, J lost 6 bases, and 30 bases lay in between. This CDR3 region has 19 residues. The V gene's germline CDR1 is MNHEY and CDR2 SMNVEV (reference sequence). CDR3 sequence: CASRADTFLRRRGGNEQFF. DNA for the CDR3: TGTGCCAGCAGGGCGGACACCTTTCTCCGGCGCCGAGGGGGCAATGAGCAGTTCTTC.